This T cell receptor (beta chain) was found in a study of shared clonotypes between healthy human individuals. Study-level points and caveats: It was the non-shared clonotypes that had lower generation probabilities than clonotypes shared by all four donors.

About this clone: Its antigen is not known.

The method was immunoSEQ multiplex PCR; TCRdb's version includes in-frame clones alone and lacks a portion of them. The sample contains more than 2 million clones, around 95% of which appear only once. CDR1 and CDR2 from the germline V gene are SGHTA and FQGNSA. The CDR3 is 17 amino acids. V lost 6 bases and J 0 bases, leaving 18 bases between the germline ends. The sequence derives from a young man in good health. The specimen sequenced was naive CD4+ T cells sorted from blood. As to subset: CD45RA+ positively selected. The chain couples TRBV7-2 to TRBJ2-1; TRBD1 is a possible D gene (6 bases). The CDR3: CASRKTTGSPSYNEQFF. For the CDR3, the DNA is TGTGCCAGCAGGAAGACCACAGGGAGCCCCTCCTACAATGAGCAGTTCTTC.